The 26 T cell receptor beta chains below were found in one sample sequenced in a study of T cell repertoires in cytomegalovirus infection. Via MiXCR, TCRdb re-called the reads, giving one row per CDR3 protein. The table records about 740,000 distinct CDR3 sequences, around 32% of them present only once. No antigens are known for them. Source: cultured PBMCs, taken from culture after CMV antigen stimulation. All receptors come from a human donor in good health (CMV status not recorded). Some clones in this sample may be carry-over from other donors' samples.

This clonotype was counted between two and nine times. The CDR3 region is CAISGTSGGTYNEQFF. CDR3 sequence (DNA): TGTGCCATCAGCGGGACTAGCGGGGGGACCTACAATGAGCAGTTCTTC. The chain combines TRBV10-3 with TRBJ2-1; 15 nucleotides match TRBD2. Germline V gene lookup returns CDR1 ENHRY and CDR2 SYGVKD. The CDR3 length is 16 residues. V lost 6 bases and J lost 2; bases outside the gene matches: 2.

This clonotype has just a few counts. The rearrangement links TRBV9 to TRBJ2-3; D possibly corresponds to TRBD1 (6 bases). V lost 0 bases to trimming and J lost 2 bases, with 13 bases between them. Per germline, CDR1 SGDLS and CDR2 YYNGEE. The length of the CDR3 is 16 residues. The CDR3, as DNA: TGTGCCAGCAGCGTAGCGGGCAGGGGTTACACAGATACGCAGTATTTT. This translates into CASSVAGRGYTDTQYF.

The rearrangement links TRBV7-9 to TRBJ2-2, with D perhaps TRBD2 (6 bases). This CDR3 is built from 16 residues. Germline loops: CDR1 SEHNR, CDR2 FQNEAQ (reference sequence). The V gene lost 0 bases and the J gene lost 6 bases, with 14 bases spanning the gap. Here the CDR3 reads CASSLAWGLRSGELFF. The CDR3 bases are TGTGCCAGCAGCTTAGCTTGGGGACTCAGGTCCGGGGAGCTGTTTTTT. Variable domain in full (rest from reference TRBV7-9 and TRBJ2-2): DTGVSQNPRHKITKRGQNVTFRCDPISEHNRLYWYRQTLGQGPEFLTYFQNEAQLEKSRLLSDRFSAERPKGSFSTLEIQRTEQGDSAMYLCASSLAWGLRSGELFFGEGSRLTVL.

This clonotype was picked up many times. The rearrangement uses TRBV7-2 and TRBJ2-7, with TRBD1 identical over 7 bases. CDR3 length equals 14 residues. Per the germline V gene, CDR1 is SGHTA and CDR2 is FQGNSA. The trim removed 4 bases at V and 7 bases at J, leaving 10 bases unmatched. Here the CDR3 DNA reads TGTGCCAGCAGCTCGGACAGGACGTTGACTGAGCAGTACTTC. Its protein is CASSSDRTLTEQYF.

This clonotype showed up just a few times. The chain joins TRBV2 to TRBJ1-4; D gene ambiguous. The CDR3 contains 11 residues. V lost 8 bases and J lost 8, with 9 bases in between. Germline values: CDR1 SNHLY, CDR2 FYNNEI. CDR3 bases: TGTGCCAGCTCGGTCGTAGAAAAACTGTTTTTT. It encodes CASSVVEKLFF.

This clonotype turned up a few times. The chain combines TRBV29-1 with TRBJ2-7, with TRBD1 matching over 10 bases. Germline V gene data show CDR1 as SQVTM and CDR2 as ANQGSEA. CDR3 length equals 15 residues. Losses at the gene ends were 7 bases for V and 4 bases for J; bases not matched to a gene: 13. CDR3 in DNA: TGCAGCGCGACAGGGGGCGAGGTTTCGCCATACGAGCAGTACTTC. Protein: CSATGGEVSPYEQYF.

The chain carries TRBV19 and TRBJ2-5, with D unclear. The germline V and J ends were trimmed by 3 bases and 2 bases, with 7 bases remaining between them. The CDR3 length is 13 residues. Per germline, CDR1 LNHDA and CDR2 SQIVND (reference sequence). The chain's CDR3 is CASSMVQQETQYF. The CDR3 nucleotides read TGTGCCAGTAGTATGGTACAGCAAGAGACCCAGTACTTC.

This clonotype was recorded at least ten times. V usage is TRBV7-2 and J usage is TRBJ1-1, with 10 bases that match TRBD1. Germline CDR1 is SGHTA and CDR2 is FQGNSA. CDR3 length equals 15 residues. Trimming cost V 5 bases and J 7 bases; bases outside gene matches: 10. The CDR3 DNA follows: TGTGCCAGCAGCGGCCGGGACAGGGGACGAAATGAAGCTTTCTTT. Translation gives CASSGRDRGRNEAFF. Complete variable domain (other parts from reference TRBV7-2 and TRBJ1-1): GAGVSQSPSNKVTEKGKDVELRCDPISGHTALYWYRQSLGQGLEFLIYFQGNSAPDKSGLPSDRFSAERTGGSVSTLTIQRTQQEDSAVYLCASSGRDRGRNEAFFGQGTRLTVV.

The table lists this clonotype with many counts. Relative to the germline gene, one junction end is altered; a read error may explain this. J is TRBJ2-7 and V is TRBV4-1, with D uncertain. CDR1 is MGHRA and CDR2 is YSYEKL in the germline V gene. CDR3 length: 14 residues. Here the CDR3 reads CASSQGSGSYEQYF. The CDR3 DNA sequence: TGTGCCAGCAGCCAAGGATCCGGTTCCTACGAGCAGTACTTC.

The chain joins TRBV27 to TRBJ1-5; tentatively, D is TRBD1 (6 bases). The CDR3 extends over 16 amino acids. The V gene lost 4 bases and the J gene lost 11 bases, with 24 bases spanning the gap. Germline CDR1 is MNHEY and CDR2 is SMNVEV (reference sequence). The CDR3 DNA is TGTGCCAGCAGTTCCTTCCTCCGGGACACACCAATGTCCCAGCATTTT. This sequence encodes CASSSFLRDTPMSQHF.

This sequence joins TRBV5-4 and TRBJ2-1; D is perhaps TRBD1 (5 bases). V was clipped by 4 bases and J by 9 bases, with 14 bases between them. The CDR3 loop spans 13 amino acids. Germline V CDR1 and CDR2: SGHNT, YYREEE (reference sequence). The CDR3 bases are TGTGCCAGCAGCGTCAGGGCCAGGAGTGAGCAGTTCTTC. Translated, it gives CASSVRARSEQFF.

This clonotype was seen a handful of times. The chain joins TRBV2 to TRBJ1-5, with D possibly matching TRBD1 (6 bases). V was cut by 4 bases and J by 3 bases, with 16 bases left in between. This CDR3 is built from 16 residues. The germline gives CDR1 SNHLY, CDR2 FYNNEI. The CDR3 here is CASSGGGPLINQPQHF. In nucleotides, the CDR3 is TGTGCCAGCAGTGGCGGGGGCCCTTTGATCAATCAGCCCCAGCATTTT.

A word on this clonotype: A much larger clone is a single base away; this may be a read error. The chain uses TRBV7-2 and TRBJ1-1; unclear D gene. The CDR3 is 16 amino acids. Germline assignment: CDR1 SGHTA and CDR2 FQGNSA. CDR3 nucleotides: TGTGCCAGCAGCCCAAGCAGACTGCGCATGAACGCTGAAGCTTTCTTT. Protein product: CASSPSRLRMNAEAFF.

This clonotype has just a few counts. The rearrangement uses TRBV7-9 and TRBJ1-1; 7 positions agree with TRBD1. The CDR3 has 17 residues. Per germline, CDR1 SEHNR and CDR2 FQNEAQ (reference sequence). The trim removed 4 bases at V and 5 bases at J, leaving 16 bases unmatched. The CDR3 DNA reads as TGTGCCAGCAGCTCCCAGAACTTTAGGGGGCGGAGGACTGAAGCTTTCTTT. As protein: CASSSQNFRGRRTEAFF. The full variable domain, with the rest looked up from reference TRBV7-9 and TRBJ1-1, is DTGVSQNPRHKITKRGQNVTFRCDPISEHNRLYWYRQTLGQGPEFLTYFQNEAQLEKSRLLSDRFSAERPKGSFSTLEIQRTEQGDSAMYLCASSSQNFRGRRTEAFFGQGTRLTVV.

The chain joins TRBV12-3 or TRBV12-4 to TRBJ2-1, with 8 bases matching TRBD2. There are 15 residues in the CDR3. Trimming at V came to 5 bases and at J to 14 bases, leaving 17 bases not matched to a gene. CDR3 residues: CASSRGLALPSEEFF. The CDR3 nucleotides read TGTGCCAGCAGTCGTGGACTAGCCCTTCCCTCGGAGGAGTTCTTC.

This chain connects TRBV19 to TRBJ1-5; possibly TRBD1 for D (6 bases). Germline CDR1 reads LNHDA; CDR2 reads SQIVND (reference sequence). This CDR3 contains 16 residues. V lost 0 bases and J lost 4, with 13 bases in between. In nucleotides, the CDR3 is TGTGCCAGTAGTATAGAGGGGGCCAGCCCTAATCAGCCCCAGCATTTT. Translation gives CASSIEGASPNQPQHF. Using reference TRBV19 and TRBJ1-5 for the parts outside the CDR3, the full variable domain is DGGITQSPKYLFRKEGQNVTLSCEQNLNHDAMYWYRQDPGQGLRLIYYSQIVNDFQKGDIAEGYSVSREKKESFPLTVTSAQKNPTAFYLCASSIEGASPNQPQHFGDGTRLSIL.

This sequence joins TRBV2 and TRBJ2-7, with 9 bases matching TRBD2. CDR1 and CDR2 (germline): SNHLY, FYNNEI. The CDR3 totals 15 residues. The junction had 3 bases not matched to a gene; V was cut back by 1 base and J by 2 bases. The CDR3 spells CASSEEREVPYEQYF. Written as DNA, the CDR3 is TGTGCCAGCAGTGAAGAGCGGGAGGTCCCCTACGAGCAGTACTTC. Together with reference TRBV2 and TRBJ2-7, the CDR3 gives the full variable domain: EPEVTQTPSHQVTQMGQEVILRCVPISNHLYFYWYRQILGQKVEFLVSFYNNEISEKSEIFDDQFSVERPDGSNFTLKIRSTKLEDSAMYFCASSEEREVPYEQYFGPGTRLTVT.

The chain uses TRBV11-2 and TRBJ1-6; no definite D call. There are 15 residues in the CDR3. V lost 4 bases to trimming and J lost 5 bases, with 12 bases between them. Germline CDR1 is SGHAT and CDR2 is FQNNGV. Here the CDR3 DNA reads TGTGCCAGCAGCTGGTCCGCCCGAAATAATTCACCCCTCCACTTT. Its translation is CASSWSARNNSPLHF.

This chain uses TRBV20-1 with TRBJ2-1; 12 bases fit TRBD2. CDR1 DFQATT and CDR2 SNEGSKA come from the germline V gene (reference sequence). Trimming removed 3 bases from V and 8 bases from J; junction bases left unmatched: 5. The length of the CDR3 is 14 residues. DNA of the CDR3: TGCAGTGCTAGTCTAGCGGGAGGGTCCCATGAGCAGTTCTTC. Residues: CSASLAGGSHEQFF.

This clonotype was seen a few times. The chain uses TRBV7-2 and TRBJ2-1, with D uncertain. The length of the CDR3 is 12 residues. Germline V gives CDR1 SGHTA, CDR2 FQGNSA. The V end lost 4 bases, the J end lost 7 bases, and 8 bases lay between the germline ends. This CDR3 is CASSSKINEQFF. Here the CDR3 DNA reads TGTGCCAGCAGCTCCAAGATAAATGAGCAGTTCTTC.

CDR3 sequence (DNA): TGTGCCAGCAGCTTTAATCCGGGGGAATACAATGAGCAGTTCTTC. Protein sequence: CASSFNPGEYNEQFF. This chain joins TRBV7-6 and TRBJ2-1; the D gene is possibly TRBD2 (6 bases). CDR3 length equals 15 residues. V shed 3 bases and J shed 4 bases, with 13 bases lying between them. From germline, CDR1 is SGHVS and CDR2 FNYEAQ.

This clonotype was counted between two and nine times. V is TRBV12-3 or TRBV12-4 and J is TRBJ1-3; D is ambiguous. Between the trimmed V and J ends, which lost 10 bases and 0 bases, there was a span of 19 bases. This CDR3 contains 16 residues. CDR3 protein: CATDDWIKGSGNTIYF. The DNA for the CDR3 is TGTGCCACCGACGACTGGATTAAAGGCTCTGGAAACACCATATATTTT.

The chain recombines TRBV7-6 with TRBJ2-3; 9 bases are a match to TRBD1. Losses at the gene ends were 4 bases for V and 3 bases for J; bases not matched to a gene: 5. Per germline, CDR1 SGHVS and CDR2 FNYEAQ. This CDR3 spans 15 amino acids. The CDR3 region is CASSSGQGWTDTQYF. The CDR3 DNA is TGTGCCAGCAGCTCAGGACAGGGGTGGACAGATACGCAGTATTTT. Looking up the rest from reference TRBV7-6 and TRBJ2-3 gives the full variable domain: GAGVSQSPRYKVTKRGQDVALRCDPISGHVSLYWYRQALGQGPEFLTYFNYEAQQDKSGLPNDRFSAERPEGSISTLTIQRTEQRDSAMYRCASSSGQGWTDTQYFGPGTRLTVL.

The rearrangement joins TRBV6-2 or TRBV6-3 to TRBJ2-1, with unresolved D. In germline, CDR1 is MNHEY, CDR2 SVGEGT. This CDR3 is 17 amino acids long. V was pared by 0 bases and J by 3 bases, with 15 bases between. DNA of the CDR3: TGTGCCAGCAGTTACTCGATTCGACGCAAGAGCTACAATGAGCAGTTCTTC. It codes for CASSYSIRRKSYNEQFF.

J is TRBJ2-3 and V is TRBV20-1; 7 bases map to TRBD2. The CDR3 totals 12 residues. J gave up 2 bases and V 6 bases, and 2 bases lay outside the gene matches. Germline V CDR1 and CDR2: DFQATT, SNEGSKA (reference sequence). As DNA, the CDR3 is TGCAGTGCACGACTAGCCACAGATACGCAGTATTTT. It yields the protein CSARLATDTQYF.

In its sample, this clonotype was seen once. Mismatch with germline at one junction end may stem from a read error. The chain combines TRBV5-3 with TRBJ2-4; D call uncertain. TRBV5-3 is labeled an ORF, and its function is uncertain. The CDR3 is made up of 15 amino acids. The CDR3 nucleotides read TGTGCCAGCAGCTTGGGCGGCAGGATGATGGACATTCAGTACTTC. This sequence encodes CASSLGGRMMDIQYF.